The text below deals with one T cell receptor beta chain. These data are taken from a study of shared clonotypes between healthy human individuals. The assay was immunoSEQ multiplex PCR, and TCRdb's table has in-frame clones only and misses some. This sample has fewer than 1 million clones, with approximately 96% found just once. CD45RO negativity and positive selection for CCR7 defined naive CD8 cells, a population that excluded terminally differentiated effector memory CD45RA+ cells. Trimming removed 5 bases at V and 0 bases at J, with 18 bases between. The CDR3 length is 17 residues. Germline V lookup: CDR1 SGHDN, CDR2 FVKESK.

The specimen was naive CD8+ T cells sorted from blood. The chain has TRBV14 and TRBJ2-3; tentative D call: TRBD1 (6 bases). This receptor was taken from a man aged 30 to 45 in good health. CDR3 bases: TGTGCCAGCAGCTCCCTCGAGTGGGGGCCCAGCACAGATACGCAGTATTTT. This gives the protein CASSSLEWGPSTDTQYF.